This T cell receptor beta chain comes out of a study of shared clonotypes between healthy human individuals. The germline V gene encodes CDR1 SEHNR and CDR2 FQNEAQ (reference sequence). This CDR3 is built from 12 residues. V was clipped by 5 bases and J by 5 bases, with 9 bases between them. Execution of the assay was at deep level. Sequenced by immunoSEQ multiplex PCR; TCRdb stores in-frame clones only, minus some. The top ten clones hold roughly 0.15% of a sample with about 2.4 million clones, around nine tenths of them seen once. Sequenced input: naive CD4+ T cells sorted from blood. Indicated subset: CD45RA+ positively selected. This receptor was taken from a man between 18 and 29 years old in good health. V is TRBV7-9 and J is TRBJ1-2; possibly TRBD1 for D (5 bases). The CDR3 here is CASSHRQYGYTF. The CDR3, as DNA: TGTGCCAGCAGCCACAGACAGTATGGCTACACCTTC. The variable domain in full, with the rest retrieved from reference TRBV7-9 and TRBJ1-2, is DTGVSQNPRHKITKRGQNVTFRCDPISEHNRLYWYRQTLGQGPEFLTYFQNEAQLEKSRLLSDRFSAERPKGSFSTLEIQRTEQGDSAMYLCASSHRQYGYTFGSGTRLTVV.